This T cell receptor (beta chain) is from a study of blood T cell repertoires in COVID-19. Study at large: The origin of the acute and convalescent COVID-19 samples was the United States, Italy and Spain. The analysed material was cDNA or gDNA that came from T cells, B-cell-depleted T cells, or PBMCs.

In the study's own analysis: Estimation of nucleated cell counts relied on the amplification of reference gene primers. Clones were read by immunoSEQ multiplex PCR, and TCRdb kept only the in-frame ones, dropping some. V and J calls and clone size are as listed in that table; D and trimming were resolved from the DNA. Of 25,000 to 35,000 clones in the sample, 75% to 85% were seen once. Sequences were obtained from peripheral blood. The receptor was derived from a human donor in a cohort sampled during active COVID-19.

DNA of the CDR3: TGTGCCATCAGTGAGACGCAGGGGGGCTACACCTTC. Encoded protein: CAISETQGGYTF. The genes are TRBV10-3 and TRBJ1-2, with D possibly being TRBD1 (6 bases). The V gene lost 2 bases and the J gene lost 8 bases, with 9 bases spanning the gap. The V gene's germline CDR1 is ENHRY and CDR2 SYGVKD. This CDR3 is 12 amino acids long.